This is a list of T cell receptor beta chains from one sample in a study of cytomegalovirus exposure and HLA in healthy donors. Assay: immunoSEQ multiplex PCR; the TCRdb copy retains only in-frame clones and omits some. The table lists approximately 110,000 clones, approximately 80% of them singletons. Material for sequencing was PBMCs. These receptors were collected from a human donor in good health. Each CDR3 is given with its conserved first and last residue. Each record gives: J gene, clone size, V gene, D gene, CDR3 DNA, CDR3 protein. A D gene is named only where the DNA matches it firmly. The size field is filled for only some rows; it gives once, few, many or a size class.

TRBJ2-7 | . | TRBV2 | TRBD1 | TGTGCCAGCAGTTGGGGACAGGGGCAGACCGAGCAGTACTTC | CASSWGQGQTEQYF
TRBJ2-7 | . | TRBV7-9 | TRBD1 | TGTGCCAGCAGCCTAGGGACAGGTAGCCTCTACGAGCAGTACTTC | CASSLGTGSLYEQYF
TRBJ2-1 | . | TRBV2 | . | TGTGCCAGCCGTGACAGGGAGGAGTTCTTC | CASRDREEFF
TRBJ1-2 | . | TRBV10-3 | . | TGTGCCATCAGTGAGTCGAATCCCTCTAGCTATGGCTACACCTTC | CAISESNPSSYGYTF
TRBJ2-5 | . | TRBV4-2 | TRBD2 | TGTGCCAGCAGCCAAGATTGGGCCGGTAGGACTAGCGGGAGACAAGAGACCCAGTACTTC | CASSQDWAGRTSGRQETQYF
TRBJ2-1 | . | TRBV6-6 | TRBD1 | TGTGCCAGCAGCTGGGACAGCTACAATGAGCAGTTCTTC | CASSWDSYNEQFF
TRBJ2-6 | . | TRBV27 | . | TGTGCCAGCAGTTTACGGGAGTCTGGGGCCAACGTCCTGACTTTC | CASSLRESGANVLTF
TRBJ2-7 | . | TRBV29-1 | . | TGCAGCGTTGAAGATAAAAGGGGAAAGTCGTGGGGGCAGTACTTC | CSVEDKRGKSWGQYF
TRBJ2-5 | . | TRBV6-6 | TRBD2 | TGTGCCAGCAGCCCAAGAGCGGGAGCAGGCGAGACCCAGTACTTC | CASSPRAGAGETQYF
TRBJ2-1 | . | TRBV2 | TRBD1 | TGTGCCAGCAGTGAAGGGACAGGGAGAAACAATGAGCAGTTCTTC | CASSEGTGRNNEQFF
TRBJ2-2 | . | TRBV10-3 | . | TGTGCCATCAGCGCTGATAGAGCGGCGAACACCGGGGAGCTGTTTTTT | CAISADRAANTGELFF
TRBJ1-1 | . | TRBV5-1 | . | TGCGCCAGCAGCTCCAGGATGGAGGGCACTGAAGCTTTCTTT | CASSSRMEGTEAFF
TRBJ1-1 | few | TRBV11-2 | . | TGTGCCAGCAGCCAAAACGCCAGGGAGGTTGGTGAAGCTTTCTTT | CASSQNAREVGEAFF
TRBJ2-2 | . | TRBV28 | . | TGTGCCAGCAGGGGCAGGGGTACTCGCACCGGGGAGCTGTTTTTT | CASRGRGTRTGELFF
TRBJ1-2 | . | TRBV6-1 | TRBD1 | TGTGCTAGCACCGGACAGGGGAGGAATGGTTACACCTTC | CASTGQGRNGYTF
TRBJ2-2 | . | TRBV7-3 | TRBD1 | TGTGCCAGCAGCCCTGGACAGGGTTCAACTGGGGAGCTGTTTTTT | CASSPGQGSTGELFF
TRBJ2-4 | . | TRBV4-1 | . | TGCGCCAGCAGCCTAACTTACGGGGGCAAAAACATTCAGTACTTC | CASSLTYGGKNIQYF
TRBJ2-5 | . | TRBV5-6 | . | TGTGCCAGCAGCCCGGGGTCCGGGCGGCGGGCCCAGTACTTC | CASSPGSGRRAQYF
TRBJ1-1 | . | TRBV7-2 | TRBD1 | TGTGCCAGCAGCTCGGGGACAGTCGACAACACTGAAGCTTTCTTT | CASSSGTVDNTEAFF
TRBJ2-7 | . | TRBV10-2 | . | TGCGCCAGCAGTAATGGACTATCCGGCTACGAGCAGTACTTC | CASSNGLSGYEQYF
TRBJ2-3 | . | TRBV29-1 | . | TGCAGCGTTGCTCGGGACTCCCCTAGCACAGATACGCAGTATTTT | CSVARDSPSTDTQYF
TRBJ2-5 | . | TRBV6-6 | TRBD2 | TGTGCCAGCAGTTACTTGGGGACTAGCGGGAGGGAGACCCAGTACTTC | CASSYLGTSGRETQYF
TRBJ2-6 | few | TRBV19 | . | TGTGCCAGTAGTATTGGAGGAACGGGGGCCAACGTCCTGACTTTC | CASSIGGTGANVLTF
TRBJ2-5 | . | TRBV18 | TRBD2 | TGTGCCAGCTCACCATCCCCCGGACTAGCGGGGGCAGAGACCCAGTACTTC | CASSPSPGLAGAETQYF
TRBJ2-7 | medium-sized | TRBV5-6 | . | TGTGCCAGCAGCTTGGCCTTAGAGGAGCAGTACTTC | CASSLALEEQYF
TRBJ1-5 | . | TRBV19 | . | TGTGCCAGTAGTCGACAGGCGGCACAACACAATCAGCCCCAGCATTTT | CASSRQAAQHNQPQHF
TRBJ2-7 | . | TRBV6-5 | TRBD1 | TGTGCCAGCAGTGCTCCGGGACAGGGGACGGGTGAGCAGTACTTC | CASSAPGQGTGEQYF
TRBJ2-7 | few | TRBV4-2 | TRBD2 | TGTGCCAGCAGCCAGGGCACTAGCGGGAGTCCCTCCTACGAGCAGTACTTC | CASSQGTSGSPSYEQYF
TRBJ2-7 | once | TRBV6-1 | TRBD1 | TGTGCCAGCAGTGGGACAGGGGTCCGGGACGAGCAGTACTTC | CASSGTGVRDEQYF
TRBJ2-5 | . | TRBV19 | . | TGTGCCAGTAGTATCTCACGGGGAGAGACCCAGTACTTC | CASSISRGETQYF
TRBJ2-1 | once | TRBV27 | TRBD2 | TGTGCCAGCAGCCGGACTAGCGGGAGTTCTAGGACCTACAATGAGCAGTTCTTC | CASSRTSGSSRTYNEQFF
TRBJ1-2 | . | TRBV5-1 | TRBD1 | TGCGCCAGCAGCTTAGGACAGGGAGCTAACTATGGCTACACCTTC | CASSLGQGANYGYTF
TRBJ1-3 | . | TRBV18 | TRBD1 | TGTGCCAGCTCACCTGGACAGGCCCGAAACACCATATATTTT | CASSPGQARNTIYF
TRBJ2-3 | . | TRBV11-3 | . | TGTGCCAGCAGCTTAGTCGGTGCGGGGAGCAGGTTCGGGACAGATACGCAGTATTTT | CASSLVGAGSRFGTDTQYF
TRBJ2-7 | . | TRBV27 | TRBD1 | TGTGCCAGCAGTCGGGACAGATCAACCTACGAGCAGTACTTC | CASSRDRSTYEQYF
TRBJ1-2 | . | TRBV6-6 | . | TGTGCCAGCAGTTATGGGGCAAACACAGCTAACTATGGCTACACCTTC | CASSYGANTANYGYTF
TRBJ1-2 | . | TRBV10-3 | . | TGTGCCATCAGTGAGGGGGGCGGCTACACCTTC | CAISEGGGYTF